One sample yielded the 21 T cell receptor beta chains listed below, sequenced in a study of cytomegalovirus exposure and HLA in healthy donors. PCR was performed using 60 Vbeta and 13 Jbeta primers. Clones were sequenced by immunoSEQ multiplex PCR, and TCRdb holds only the in-frame ones, with some missing. The table shows over 120,000 clones, with around four fifths occurring only once. The source material was PBMCs. Receptor source: a female donor in good health and CMV-seronegative.

V gene TRBV7-8 combines with J gene TRBJ1-5, with no clear D. CDR3 length: 14 amino acids. Germline CDR1 is SGHVS and CDR2 is FQNEAQ. The germline V and J ends were trimmed by 0 bases and 2 bases, with 5 bases remaining between them. CDR3 protein: CASSLAEGNQPQHF. As DNA, the CDR3 is TGTGCCAGCAGCTTAGCGGAGGGCAATCAGCCCCAGCATTTT.

The chain links TRBV29-1 to TRBJ2-6, with D perhaps TRBD2 (6 bases). The CDR3 consists of 13 residues. Trimming pared 5 bases from V and 2 bases from J, leaving 7 bases between. Germline CDR1 and CDR2: SQVTM and ANQGSEA. CDR3 protein: CSVRGTGANVLTF. The CDR3 DNA follows: TGCAGCGTTCGGGGGACTGGGGCCAACGTCCTGACTTTC. Full variable domain (remainder filled in from reference TRBV29-1 and TRBJ2-6): SAVISQKPSRDICQRGTSLTIQCQVDSQVTMMFWYRQQPGQSLTLIATANQGSEATYESGFVIDKFPISRPNLTFSTLTVSNMSPEDSSIYLCSVRGTGANVLTFGAGSRLTVL.

This chain connects TRBV6-6 to TRBJ2-3, with D possibly being TRBD2 (6 bases). CDR3 length: 11 residues. The germline CDR1 and CDR2 sequences are MNHNY and SVGAGI (reference sequence). V gave up 8 bases and J gave up 5 bases, with 8 bases separating them. CDR3 in amino acids: CASVGGDTQYF. The CDR3 DNA is TGTGCCAGCGTCGGGGGAGATACGCAGTATTTT.

The rearrangement joins TRBV19 to TRBJ2-3; 7 bases fit TRBD2. This CDR3 is built from 16 residues. Germline CDR1 and CDR2: LNHDA and SQIVND (reference sequence). Trimming removed 4 bases from V and 6 bases from J; junction bases left unmatched: 13. CDR3 region: CASSTWGGVLVDTQYF. CDR3 DNA sequence: TGTGCCAGTAGTACGTGGGGGGGGGTGCTCGTGGATACGCAGTATTTT.

This clone was seen just once. The V gene is TRBV7-2, the J gene TRBJ1-4; TRBD1 might be the D (5 bases). CDR1 and CDR2 from the germline V gene are SGHTA and FQGNSA. Trimming took 5 bases from V and 8 from J, leaving 21 bases between them. The CDR3 has 16 amino acids. The DNA for the CDR3 is TGTGCCAGCAGCCCAAACATGGGGGGTATGGGGGAAAAACTGTTTTTT. This sequence encodes CASSPNMGGMGEKLFF.

The chain combines TRBV20-1 with TRBJ2-1; no clear D gene. The V and J ends lost 3 bases and 8 bases respectively, with 8 bases between them. Looked up from germline, CDR1 is DFQATT and CDR2 is SNEGSKA (reference sequence). The CDR3 is made up of 11 amino acids. The CDR3 DNA sequence: TGCAGTGCTAGGGCGGTCGATGAGCAGTTCTTC. Its protein is CSARAVDEQFF.

The chain links TRBV5-4 to TRBJ2-7; TRBD1 agrees at 8 bases. The CDR3 covers 13 residues. After removal of 2 bases from V and 7 bases from J, the junction contained 5 bases not matched to a gene. Germline V gives CDR1 SGHNT, CDR2 YYREEE (reference sequence). The CDR3 loop is CASSFQGAREQYF. The CDR3 DNA follows: TGTGCCAGCAGCTTTCAGGGGGCGCGGGAGCAGTACTTC.

This chain connects TRBV5-1 to TRBJ1-3, with 9 positions matching TRBD1. Trimming cost V 4 bases and J 8 bases; bases outside gene matches: 16. CDR1 and CDR2 from the germline V gene are SGHRS and YFSETQ. The length of the CDR3 is 17 residues. The DNA for the CDR3 is TGCGCCAGCAGCAACGCCCCACCGGGACAGGGCCAGGACACCATATATTTT. This gives the protein CASSNAPPGQGQDTIYF.

The V gene is TRBV30, the J gene TRBJ2-2, with 9 bases that match TRBD2. Germline assignment: CDR1 GTSNPN and CDR2 SVGIG (reference sequence). Trimming at V came to 1 base and at J to 7 bases, leaving 4 bases not matched to a gene. This CDR3 contains 14 residues. The CDR3 sequence is CAWSARLADGELFF. CDR3 bases: TGTGCCTGGAGTGCCCGACTAGCGGACGGGGAGCTGTTTTTT. The full variable domain, rest sourced from reference TRBV30 and TRBJ2-2, is SQTIHQWPATLVQPVGSPLSLECTVEGTSNPNLYWYRQAAGRGLQLLFYSVGIGQISSEVPQNLSASRPQDRQFILSSKKLLLSDSGFYLCAWSARLADGELFFGEGSRLTVL.

The rearrangement links TRBV5-8 to TRBJ1-5; the D is unclear. The germline V and J ends were trimmed by 0 bases and 0 bases, with 10 bases remaining between them. This CDR3 region has 16 residues. Germline V gene data show CDR1 as SGHTS and CDR2 as YDEGEE. The CDR3 loop is CASSLAGVNSNQPQHF. CDR3 DNA: TGTGCCAGCAGCTTGGCCGGGGTTAATAGCAATCAGCCCCAGCATTTT.

CDR3 region: CASSRVGSTDTQYF. CDR3 sequence (DNA): TGTGCCAGCAGCCGTGTCGGGAGCACAGATACGCAGTATTTT. V and J are TRBV7-9 and TRBJ2-3; D not certain. CDR3 length equals 14 residues. Germline V gives CDR1 SEHNR, CDR2 FQNEAQ (reference sequence). Trimming stripped 5 bases from V and 0 bases from J, with 9 bases between. Full variable domain (missing parts from reference TRBV7-9 and TRBJ2-3): DTGVSQNPRHKITKRGQNVTFRCDPISEHNRLYWYRQTLGQGPEFLTYFQNEAQLEKSRLLSDRFSAERPKGSFSTLEIQRTEQGDSAMYLCASSRVGSTDTQYFGPGTRLTVL.

The chain carries TRBV6-5 and TRBJ1-2; TRBD1 matches 7 bases. CDR1 is MNHEY and CDR2 is SVGAGI in the germline V gene. Trimming at V came to 2 bases and at J to 7 bases, leaving 10 bases not matched to a gene. CDR3 size: 15 residues. CDR3 protein: CASSYTLTGVGGYTF. The CDR3 coding sequence is TGTGCCAGCAGTTACACCCTAACAGGGGTCGGTGGCTACACCTTC.

The V and J genes are TRBV19 and TRBJ2-6; TRBD1 matches at 8 bases. V was pared by 8 bases and J by 0 bases, with 6 bases of the junction left unmatched. Germline loops: CDR1 LNHDA, CDR2 SQIVND (reference sequence). This CDR3 has 16 residues. The CDR3 region has the DNA TGTGCCAGTGGAGGGACAGGCGACTCTGGGGCCAACGTCCTGACTTTC. Protein sequence: CASGGTGDSGANVLTF. Full variable domain (missing parts from reference TRBV19 and TRBJ2-6): DGGITQSPKYLFRKEGQNVTLSCEQNLNHDAMYWYRQDPGQGLRLIYYSQIVNDFQKGDIAEGYSVSREKKESFPLTVTSAQKNPTAFYLCASGGTGDSGANVLTFGAGSRLTVL.

V usage is TRBV19 and J usage is TRBJ1-1; D gene ambiguous. The germline V gene encodes CDR1 LNHDA and CDR2 SQIVND (reference sequence). V was trimmed by 7 bases and J by 4 bases, leaving 22 bases between them. The CDR3 sequence is 16 residues long. CDR3 region: CASTLGSGLLGTEAFF. CDR3 sequence (DNA): TGTGCCAGTACCCTGGGTAGCGGGTTATTAGGCACTGAAGCTTTCTTT.

This rearrangement joins TRBV5-8 to TRBJ2-7; 7 bases are shared with TRBD1. The V and J ends lost 4 bases and 6 bases, in that order; junction bases with no gene match: 13. The CDR3 contains 15 residues. Germline assignment: CDR1 SGHTS and CDR2 YDEGEE. CDR3 sequence (DNA): TGTGCCAGCAGCCGTAAGATTGACAGGGCGGGCGAGCAGTACTTC. Translated, it gives CASSRKIDRAGEQYF.

The CDR3 loop is CASSGYGTGPSPLHF. DNA of the CDR3: TGTGCCAGCAGTGGATACGGGACAGGACCTTCACCCCTCCACTTT. The chain links TRBV6-1 to TRBJ1-6; 8 positions match TRBD1. CDR1 MNHNS and CDR2 SASEGT come from the germline V gene. The CDR3 has 15 residues. J gave up 9 bases and V 4 bases, and 8 bases lay outside the gene matches.

The chain employs TRBV7-8 and TRBJ1-5; D is perhaps TRBD1 (6 bases). V lost 5 bases and J lost 1, with 12 bases in between. CDR1 is SGHVS and CDR2 is FQNEAQ in the germline V gene. The CDR3 runs 15 residues. CDR3 residues: CASSTDTGSNQPQHF. As DNA, the CDR3 is TGTGCCAGCAGCACCGATACAGGGAGCAATCAGCCCCAGCATTTT.

The chain couples TRBV18 to TRBJ2-2, with 7 bases lining up with TRBD1. The CDR3 covers 16 residues. The germline CDR1 and CDR2 sequences are KGHSH and LQKENI. After removal of 3 bases from V and 4 bases from J, the junction contained 8 bases not matched to a gene. CDR3: CASSPPGQSFTGELFF. In nucleotides, the CDR3 is TGTGCCAGCTCACCGCCGGGACAGTCCTTCACCGGGGAGCTGTTTTTT.

The chain recombines TRBV7-3 with TRBJ2-5; D may be TRBD2 (7 bases). CDR1 SGHTA and CDR2 FQGTGA come from the germline V gene. V was clipped by 3 bases and J by 2 bases, with 13 bases between them. This CDR3 has 15 residues. The CDR3 sequence is CASSLGAGAQETQYF. CDR3 in DNA: TGTGCCAGCAGCTTGGGGGCGGGGGCACAAGAGACCCAGTACTTC.

This clone was detected once. The CDR3, as DNA: TGTGCCAGCAGTTCTCTTCGGGTAGCGGGGGGCTACAATGAGCAGTTCTTC. Translated, it gives CASSSLRVAGGYNEQFF. The chain employs TRBV28 and TRBJ2-1; 10 bases map to TRBD2. Trimming at V came to 4 bases and at J to 3 bases, leaving 9 bases not matched to a gene. CDR1 and CDR2 (germline): MDHEN, SYDVKM. This CDR3 region has 17 residues.

The CDR3 nucleotides read TGTGCCAGCAGCCCTAGACAGGGTTCACCCCTCCACTTT. This codes for CASSPRQGSPLHF. The V gene is TRBV9, the J gene TRBJ1-6; 7 bases align to TRBD1. Germline V gives CDR1 SGDLS, CDR2 YYNGEE. The junction had 4 bases not matched to a gene; V was cut back by 4 bases and J by 9 bases. This CDR3 is 13 amino acids long. Variable domain in full (rest from reference TRBV9 and TRBJ1-6): DSGVTQTPKHLITATGQRVTLRCSPRSGDLSVYWYQQSLDQGLQFLIQYYNGEERAKGNILERFSAQQFPDLHSELNLSSLELGDSALYFCASSPRQGSPLHFGNGTRLTVT.